This T cell receptor (beta chain) was captured in a study of blood T cell repertoires in COVID-19. Looking at the study overall: Some COVID-19 samples were acute and others convalescent; all came from the United States, Italy and Spain. PBMCs, B-cell-depleted T cells, or T cells provided the cDNA or gDNA that made up the material.

Per the original methods: From reference gene primer amplification, estimates of nucleated cell counts were derived. The method was immunoSEQ multiplex PCR; TCRdb's version includes in-frame clones alone and lacks a portion of them. The DNA gave D and trimming, while V, J and clone size come from that table. The sample contains about 53,000 clones, roughly four fifths of which appear only once. The CDR3 is 14 amino acids. Trimming removed 2 bases from V and 6 bases from J; junction bases left unmatched: 4. The germline V gene has CDR1 LGHDT and CDR2 YNNKEL (reference sequence). What was sequenced was peripheral blood. The clonotype was recovered from a human donor in a cohort sampled during active COVID-19. This chain joins TRBV3-1 (or the pseudogene TRBV3-2) and TRBJ1-2; 9 bases agree with TRBD1. CDR3 region: CASSQIRDRDGYTF. Written as DNA, the CDR3 is TGTGCCAGCAGCCAAATCCGGGACAGGGATGGCTACACCTTC.